Below are 20 T cell receptor beta chains sequenced from a single sample in a study of T cell responses to AZD1222 COVID-19 vaccine (dated by TCRdb to 2020 to 2023). The time point label, as the study defines it: about 28 days (+/-7) after the second vaccine dose. Library prep was done by the immunoSEQ multiplex PCR assay. The immuneACCESS repertoire file appears here via TCRdb, limited to in-frame rearrangements. These files lack a portion of the clones; in checked studies, under half of the deficit traces to unresolved V genes, and the cause of the others is not known. For this sample there are about 140,000 clones; approximately 90% appear just once. The ten largest clones represent roughly 4% of the sample. Sequences were derived from peripheral blood, sampled 28 days after the second AZD1222 dose. Receptors were obtained from an adult who received the AZD1222 COVID-19 vaccine.

This CDR3 reads CASRAWGLAETQYF. In DNA form, the CDR3 reads TGTGCCAGCAGGGCTTGGGGGCTCGCAGAGACCCAGTACTTC. The chain joins TRBV27 to TRBJ2-5; possible D gene TRBD1, 6 bases. Germline V lookup: CDR1 MNHEY, CDR2 SMNVEV (reference sequence). Between the trimmed V and J ends, which lost 6 bases and 4 bases, there was a span of 15 bases. This CDR3 spans 14 amino acids.

The genes are TRBV10-3 and TRBJ1-1; D call uncertain. Trimming took off 7 bases at V and 3 bases at J, with 12 bases between the two ends. CDR1 and CDR2 from the germline V gene are ENHRY and SYGVKD. There are 13 residues in the CDR3. CDR3 nucleotide sequence: TGTGCCATCACCGGGTATTGGGACACTGAAGCTTTCTTT. Residues: CAITGYWDTEAFF.

V and J are TRBV11-3 and TRBJ1-1; no clear D. This CDR3 is built from 13 residues. Per the germline V gene, CDR1 is SGHNT and CDR2 is YENEEA. Trimming cost V 1 base and J 4 bases, with 7 bases left between them. The DNA for the CDR3 is TGTGCCAGCAGCTTAGGAACGGGCACTGAAGCTTTCTTT. Protein sequence: CASSLGTGTEAFF.

Only a few counts were recorded for this clone. The V and J genes are TRBV4-3 and TRBJ2-4; D uncertain. V was pared by 3 bases and J by 2 bases, with 14 bases between. This CDR3 comprises 16 residues. CDR1 LGHNA and CDR2 YSLEER come from the germline V gene. The CDR3 sequence: CASSQEPTTPKNIQYF. Here the CDR3 DNA reads TGCGCCAGCAGCCAGGAGCCTACAACTCCCAAAAACATTCAGTACTTC.

This clone appeared once. V is TRBV7-2 and J is TRBJ1-1, with TRBD1 matching 7 bases. With 4 bases clipped from V and 1 base from J, the junction kept 3 bases outside the gene matches. CDR1 SGHTA and CDR2 FQGNSA come from the germline V gene. The CDR3 sequence is 14 residues long. The CDR3 DNA is TGTGCCAGCAGCTCACAGGGGCCGAACACTGAAGCTTTCTTT. It yields the protein CASSSQGPNTEAFF.

The gene calls are TRBV19 and TRBJ1-5, with D possibly matching TRBD1 (5 bases). The V end was cut by 9 bases, the J end by 3 bases, with 24 bases between. There are 17 residues in the CDR3. Germline CDR1 is LNHDA and CDR2 is SQIVND (reference sequence). CDR3 DNA sequence: TGTGCCAGGGAATACAACCGTGGGGCCCTAGCCAATCAGCCCCAGCATTTT. It yields the protein CAREYNRGALANQPQHF.

The CDR3 sequence is CASAARSFYGYTF. The DNA for the CDR3 is TGTGCCAGTGCTGCCCGATCCTTCTATGGCTACACCTTC. The rearrangement links TRBV19 to TRBJ1-2; no definite D call. Germline V gene sequence: CDR1 LNHDA, CDR2 SQIVND (reference sequence). The CDR3 length is 13 residues. Trimming removed 8 bases from V and 4 bases from J, with 14 bases in between.

The CDR3 loop reads CASRSGSNQPQHF. CDR3 sequence (DNA): TGTGCCAGCAGGTCGGGAAGCAATCAGCCCCAGCATTTT. This rearrangement joins TRBV12-3 or TRBV12-4 to TRBJ1-5; D ambiguous. The CDR3 length is 13 residues. V lost 6 bases and J 1 base, leaving 7 bases between the germline ends.

For this clone: A read error may account for a junction end that differs from germline. V and J are TRBV7-7 and TRBJ2-5, with a possible D match to TRBD2 (6 bases). This CDR3 contains 14 residues. Germline loops: CDR1 SSHAT, CDR2 FNYEAQ (reference sequence). The CDR3 loop reads CASSLGAGGGTQYF. In DNA form, the CDR3 reads TGTGCTAGCAGCTTAGGAGCGGGCGGCGGGACCCAGTACTTC.

The V call is TRBV4-3, the J call TRBJ2-5; 8 nucleotides match TRBD1. Germline CDR1 LGHNA, CDR2 YSLEER. V was pared by 0 bases and J by 5 bases, with 8 bases of the junction left unmatched. The CDR3 totals 16 residues. CDR3 DNA: TGCGCCAGCAGCCAAGATGGGCCTCAGGGGGCGGAGACCCAGTACTTC. Residues: CASSQDGPQGAETQYF.

The J gene is TRBJ1-1, the V gene TRBV15, with D unclear. The CDR3 sequence is 13 residues long. Looked up from germline, CDR1 is LNHNV and CDR2 is YYDKDF (reference sequence). V lost 5 bases, J lost 10 bases, and 17 bases lay in between. CDR3 nucleotides: TGTGCCACCAGCCTCCTCTCGAACTCGGGAGCTTTCTTT. Protein: CATSLLSNSGAFF.

The chain joins TRBV28 to TRBJ1-6, with 8 bases fitting TRBD1. Germline assignment: CDR1 MDHEN and CDR2 SYDVKM. The CDR3 contains 14 residues. Trimming removed 6 bases from V and 11 bases from J; junction bases left unmatched: 9. The CDR3 region has the DNA TGTGCCAGCAGCTTCCAGGGGGCGCGGACACCCCTCCACTTT. It encodes CASSFQGARTPLHF.

V is TRBV10-3 and J is TRBJ1-2; D call uncertain. The CDR3 has 15 residues. Per the germline V gene, CDR1 is ENHRY and CDR2 is SYGVKD. V was shortened by 8 bases and J by 0 bases, with 16 bases between the two germline ends. CDR3 sequence: CAIASPRAANYGYTF. The DNA of the CDR3 is TGTGCCATCGCCAGCCCCCGCGCGGCTAACTATGGCTACACCTTC.

V is TRBV18 and J is TRBJ1-4, with D possibly matching TRBD1 (5 bases). V dropped 4 bases and J dropped 12 bases, with 15 bases sitting between them. Germline V CDR1 and CDR2: KGHSH, LQKENI. The length of the CDR3 is 13 residues. In nucleotides, the CDR3 is TGTGCCAGCTCACTCGATCAATTGGGGGAACTGTTTTTT. This sequence encodes CASSLDQLGELFF.

This clone has just a few counts. The chain combines TRBV9 with TRBJ2-7; tentative D call: TRBD2 (5 bases). Trimming removed 3 bases at V and 7 bases at J, with 14 bases between. CDR1 is SGDLS, CDR2 YYNGEE, per germline. This CDR3 is 13 amino acids long. The CDR3 region is CASSGNSPGEQYF. The CDR3 nucleotides are TGTGCCAGCAGCGGAAATTCCCCGGGGGAGCAGTACTTC.

The chain recombines TRBV2 with TRBJ2-1; D is possibly TRBD2 (6 bases). V was shortened by 6 bases and J by 3 bases, with 15 bases between the two germline ends. This CDR3 region has 15 residues. The V gene's germline CDR1 is SNHLY and CDR2 FYNNEI. CDR3 sequence reads: CASRMTSIHYNEQFF. CDR3 in DNA: TGTGCCAGCAGAATGACTAGTATTCACTACAATGAGCAGTTCTTC.

The CDR3 protein is CASSLGQGGDYGYTF. In nucleotides, the CDR3 is TGTGCCAGCAGCCTTGGACAGGGAGGAGACTATGGCTACACCTTC. The rearrangement joins TRBV11-2 to TRBJ1-2; 8 nucleotides match TRBD1. Trimming took 5 bases from V and 3 from J; bases not matched to a gene: 8. Germline V gene data show CDR1 as SGHAT and CDR2 as FQNNGV. The CDR3 runs to 15 residues.

The J gene is TRBJ2-1, the V gene TRBV19; 7 nucleotides line up with TRBD2. The CDR3 totals 13 residues. J gave up 10 bases and V 5 bases, and 8 bases lay outside the gene matches. Germline CDR1 is LNHDA and CDR2 is SQIVND (reference sequence). CDR3 region: CASSPGWRGEQFF. The CDR3, as DNA: TGTGCCAGTAGTCCGGGGTGGCGGGGGGAGCAGTTCTTC.

The J gene is TRBJ1-2, the V gene TRBV7-9, with D maybe TRBD1 (6 bases). The CDR3 has 15 residues. CDR1 and CDR2 from the germline V gene are SEHNR and FQNEAQ (reference sequence). V lost 1 base to trimming and J lost 3 bases, with 12 bases between them. In nucleotides, the CDR3 is TGTGCCAGCAGCTTAGACGCGGCAGGGGACTATGGCTACACCTTC. This gives the protein CASSLDAAGDYGYTF.

The J gene is TRBJ1-1, the V gene TRBV5-1, with a possible D match to TRBD1 (6 bases). The CDR3 extends over 13 amino acids. Germline V gives CDR1 SGHRS, CDR2 YFSETQ. Trimming took 2 bases from V and 4 from J, leaving 9 bases between them. The CDR3 DNA sequence: TGCGCCAGCAGCTTACAGGGAAGCACTGAAGCTTTCTTT. Translation: CASSLQGSTEAFF.